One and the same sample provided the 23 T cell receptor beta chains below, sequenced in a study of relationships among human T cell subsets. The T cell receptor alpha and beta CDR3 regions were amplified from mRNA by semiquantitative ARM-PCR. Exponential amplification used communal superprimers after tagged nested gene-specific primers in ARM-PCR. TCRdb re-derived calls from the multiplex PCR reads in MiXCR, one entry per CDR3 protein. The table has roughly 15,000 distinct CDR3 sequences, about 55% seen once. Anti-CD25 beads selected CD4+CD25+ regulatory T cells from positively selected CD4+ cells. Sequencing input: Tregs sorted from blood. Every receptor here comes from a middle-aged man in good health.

The CDR3 nucleotides are TGTGCCAGCAGCTTAGGGACAGGTAGCACAGATACGCAGTATTTT. Protein sequence: CASSLGTGSTDTQYF. This sequence joins TRBV7-6 and TRBJ2-3, with 7 bases lining up with TRBD1. Trimming cost V 1 base and J 0 bases; bases outside gene matches: 1. The CDR3 spans 15 residues. CDR1 SGHVS and CDR2 FNYEAQ come from the germline V gene.

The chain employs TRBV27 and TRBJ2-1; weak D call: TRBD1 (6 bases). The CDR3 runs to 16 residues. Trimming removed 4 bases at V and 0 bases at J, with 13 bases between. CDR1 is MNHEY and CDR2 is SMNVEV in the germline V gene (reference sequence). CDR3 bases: TGTGCCAGCAGTTCAGGGACACTCTACTCCTACAATGAGCAGTTCTTC. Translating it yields CASSSGTLYSYNEQFF.

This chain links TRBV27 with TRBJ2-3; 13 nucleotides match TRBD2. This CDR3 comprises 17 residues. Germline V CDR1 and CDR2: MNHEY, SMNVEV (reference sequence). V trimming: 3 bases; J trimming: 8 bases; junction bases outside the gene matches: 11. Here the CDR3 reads CASSFSGTSGKSGTQYF. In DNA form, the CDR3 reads TGTGCCAGCAGTTTCTCCGGGACTAGCGGGAAGTCGGGTACGCAGTATTTT.

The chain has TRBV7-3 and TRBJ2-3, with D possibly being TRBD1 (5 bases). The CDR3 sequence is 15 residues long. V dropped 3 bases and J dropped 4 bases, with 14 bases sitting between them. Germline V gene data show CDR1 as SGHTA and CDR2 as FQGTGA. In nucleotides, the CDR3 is TGTGCCAGCAGCTTGACGGGCAGGGCATCAGATACGCAGTATTTT. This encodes CASSLTGRASDTQYF.

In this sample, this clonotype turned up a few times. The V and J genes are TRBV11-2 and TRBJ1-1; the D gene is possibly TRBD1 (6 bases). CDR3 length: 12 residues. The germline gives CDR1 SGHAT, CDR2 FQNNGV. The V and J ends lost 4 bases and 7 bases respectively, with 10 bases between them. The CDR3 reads CASSWRTVEAFF. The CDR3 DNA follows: TGTGCCAGCAGCTGGAGGACAGTTGAAGCTTTCTTT.

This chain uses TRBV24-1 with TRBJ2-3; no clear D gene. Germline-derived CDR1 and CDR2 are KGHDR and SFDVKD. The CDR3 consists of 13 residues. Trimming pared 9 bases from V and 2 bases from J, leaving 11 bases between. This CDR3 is CATAPAATDTQYF. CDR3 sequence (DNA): TGTGCCACCGCCCCCGCCGCCACAGATACGCAGTATTTT.

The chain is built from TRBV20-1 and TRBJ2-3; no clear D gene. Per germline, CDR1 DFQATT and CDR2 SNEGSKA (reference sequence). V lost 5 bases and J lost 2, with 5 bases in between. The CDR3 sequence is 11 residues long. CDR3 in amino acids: CSASPTDTQYF. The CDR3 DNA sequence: TGCAGTGCTTCTCCCACAGATACGCAGTATTTT.

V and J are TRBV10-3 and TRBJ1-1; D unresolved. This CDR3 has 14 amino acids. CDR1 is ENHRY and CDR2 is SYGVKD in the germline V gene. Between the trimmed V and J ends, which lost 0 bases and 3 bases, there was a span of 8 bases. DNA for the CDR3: TGTGCCATCAGTGAGTCGACGCAGTACACTGAAGCTTTCTTT. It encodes CAISESTQYTEAFF.

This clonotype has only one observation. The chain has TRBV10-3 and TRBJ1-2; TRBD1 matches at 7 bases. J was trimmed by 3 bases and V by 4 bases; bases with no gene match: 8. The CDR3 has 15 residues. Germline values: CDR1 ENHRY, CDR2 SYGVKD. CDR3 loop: CAISATGDPYYGYTF. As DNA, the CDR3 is TGTGCCATCAGTGCAACAGGGGATCCCTACTATGGCTACACCTTC.

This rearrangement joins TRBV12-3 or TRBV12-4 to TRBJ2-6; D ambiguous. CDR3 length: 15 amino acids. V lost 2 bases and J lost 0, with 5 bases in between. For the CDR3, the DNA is TGTGCCAGCAGTTTAACATCCTCTGGGGCCAACGTCCTGACTTTC. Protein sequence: CASSLTSSGANVLTF.

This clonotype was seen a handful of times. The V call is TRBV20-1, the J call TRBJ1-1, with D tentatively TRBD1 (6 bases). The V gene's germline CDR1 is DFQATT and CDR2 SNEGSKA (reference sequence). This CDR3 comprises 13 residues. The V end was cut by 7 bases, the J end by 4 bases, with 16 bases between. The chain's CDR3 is CSGTQGLGTEAFF. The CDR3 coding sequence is TGCAGTGGAACGCAGGGGCTGGGCACTGAAGCTTTCTTT.

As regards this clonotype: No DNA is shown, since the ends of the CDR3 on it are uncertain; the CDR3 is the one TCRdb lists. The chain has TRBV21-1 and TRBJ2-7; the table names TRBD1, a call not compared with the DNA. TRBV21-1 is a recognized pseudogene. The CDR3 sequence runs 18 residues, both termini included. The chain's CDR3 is CASSKWSSVGTGAYEQYF.

The CDR3 nucleotides are TGTGCCAGCAGTTTAAACCCCGGACCCTATGGCTACACCTTC. This encodes CASSLNPGPYGYTF. The rearrangement uses TRBV12-3 or TRBV12-4 and TRBJ1-2, with D uncertain. The germline V and J ends were trimmed by 2 bases and 4 bases, with 11 bases remaining between them. CDR3 length: 14 residues.

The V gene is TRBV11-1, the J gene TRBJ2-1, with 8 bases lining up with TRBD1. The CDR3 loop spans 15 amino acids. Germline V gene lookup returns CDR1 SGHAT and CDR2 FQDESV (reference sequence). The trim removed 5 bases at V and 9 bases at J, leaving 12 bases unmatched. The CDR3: CASSPGDDRGGEQFF. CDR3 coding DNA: TGTGCCAGCAGCCCCGGGGATGACAGGGGCGGTGAGCAGTTCTTC. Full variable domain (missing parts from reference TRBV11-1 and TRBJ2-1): EAEVAQSPRYKITEKSQAVAFWCDPISGHATLYWYRQILGQGPELLVQFQDESVVDDSQLPKDRFSAERLKGVDSTLKIQPAELGDSAMYLCASSPGDDRGGEQFFGPGTRLTVL.

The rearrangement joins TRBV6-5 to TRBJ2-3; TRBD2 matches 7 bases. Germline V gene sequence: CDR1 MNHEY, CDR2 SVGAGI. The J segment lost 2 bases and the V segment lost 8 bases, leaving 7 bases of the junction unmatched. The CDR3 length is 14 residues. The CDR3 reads CASRGEGTTDTQYF. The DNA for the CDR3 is TGTGCCAGCCGAGGGGAGGGAACCACAGATACGCAGTATTTT.

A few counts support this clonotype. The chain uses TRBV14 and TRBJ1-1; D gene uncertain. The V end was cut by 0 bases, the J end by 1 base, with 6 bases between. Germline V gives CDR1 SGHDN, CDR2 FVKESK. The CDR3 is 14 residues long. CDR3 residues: CASSQDPGNTEAFF. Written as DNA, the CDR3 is TGTGCCAGCAGCCAAGATCCGGGGAACACTGAAGCTTTCTTT.

CDR3 region: CASSLVRNYGYTF. Written as DNA, the CDR3 is TGTGCCAGCAGTTTAGTGCGCAACTATGGCTACACCTTC. The chain joins TRBV12-3 or TRBV12-4 to TRBJ1-2, with no clear D. Trimming cost V 1 base and J 2 bases, with 5 bases left between them. This CDR3 is built from 13 residues.

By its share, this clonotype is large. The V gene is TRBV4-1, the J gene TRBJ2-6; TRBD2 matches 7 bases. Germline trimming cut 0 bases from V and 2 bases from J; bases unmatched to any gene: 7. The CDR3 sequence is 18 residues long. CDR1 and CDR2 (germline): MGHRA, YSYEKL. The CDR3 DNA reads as TGCGCCAGCAGCCAAGATCGGATAGGGAGGGCTGGGGCCAACGTCCTGACTTTC. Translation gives CASSQDRIGRAGANVLTF.

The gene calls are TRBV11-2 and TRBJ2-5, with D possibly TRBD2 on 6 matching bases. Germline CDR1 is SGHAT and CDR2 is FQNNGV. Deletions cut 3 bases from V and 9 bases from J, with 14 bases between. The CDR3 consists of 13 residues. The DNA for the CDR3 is TGTGCCAGCAGCTTCGGAGGGGCCCCGGCCCAGTACTTC. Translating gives CASSFGGAPAQYF.

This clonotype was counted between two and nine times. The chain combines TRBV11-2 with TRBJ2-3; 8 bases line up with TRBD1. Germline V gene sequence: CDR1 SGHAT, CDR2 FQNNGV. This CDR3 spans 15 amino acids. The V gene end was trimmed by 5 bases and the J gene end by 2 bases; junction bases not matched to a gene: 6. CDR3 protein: CASSPGGENTDTQYF. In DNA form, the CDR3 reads TGTGCCAGCAGCCCAGGGGGCGAAAACACAGATACGCAGTATTTT.

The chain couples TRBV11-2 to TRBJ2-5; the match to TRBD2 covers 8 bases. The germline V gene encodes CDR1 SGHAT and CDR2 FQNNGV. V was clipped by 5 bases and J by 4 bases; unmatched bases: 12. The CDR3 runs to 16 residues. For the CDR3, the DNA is TGTGCCAGCAGCAAAGACGGGACTAGTAGGGTAGAGACCCAGTACTTC. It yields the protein CASSKDGTSRVETQYF.

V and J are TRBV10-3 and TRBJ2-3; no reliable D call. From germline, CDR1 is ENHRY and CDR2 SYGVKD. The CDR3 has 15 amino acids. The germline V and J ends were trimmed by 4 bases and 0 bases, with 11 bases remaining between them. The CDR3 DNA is TGTGCCATCAGTGTTGGGCTGACTAGCACAGATACGCAGTATTTT. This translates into CAISVGLTSTDTQYF.

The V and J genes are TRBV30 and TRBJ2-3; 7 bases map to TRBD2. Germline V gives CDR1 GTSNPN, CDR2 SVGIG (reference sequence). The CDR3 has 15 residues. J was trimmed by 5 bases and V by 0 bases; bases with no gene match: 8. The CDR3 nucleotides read TGTGCCTGGAGTGTACGAGGGAGGGGAGAAGATACGCAGTATTTT. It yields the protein CAWSVRGRGEDTQYF.